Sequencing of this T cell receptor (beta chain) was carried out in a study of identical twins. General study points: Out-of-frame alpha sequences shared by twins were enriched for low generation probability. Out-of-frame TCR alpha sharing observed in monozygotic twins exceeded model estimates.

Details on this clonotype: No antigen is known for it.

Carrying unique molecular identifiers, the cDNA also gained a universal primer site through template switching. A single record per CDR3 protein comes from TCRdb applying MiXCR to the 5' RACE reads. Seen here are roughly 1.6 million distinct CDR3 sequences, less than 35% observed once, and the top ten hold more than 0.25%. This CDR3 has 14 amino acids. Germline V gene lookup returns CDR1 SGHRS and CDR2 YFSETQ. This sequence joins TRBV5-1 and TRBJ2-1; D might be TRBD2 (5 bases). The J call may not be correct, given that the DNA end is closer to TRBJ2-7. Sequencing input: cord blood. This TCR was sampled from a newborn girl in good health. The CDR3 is CASSLRTDYNEQYF. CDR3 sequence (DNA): TGCGCCAGCAGCTTGAGAACAGACTACAATGAGCAGTACTTC.